This T cell receptor beta chain was obtained from a study of CD8 T cells in Susac syndrome. General study findings and limits: The study acknowledged a relatively small number of individuals in its TCR sequencing and HLA analysis.

The RNA input was about 0.5 to 1 ug, and it was reverse transcribed with random hexamers. Amplification of the TCR beta CDR3 was carried out by immunoSEQ multiplex PCR, which spanned a total of 54 Vbeta and 13 Jbeta segments. TCRdb re-called the immunoSEQ multiplex PCR reads through MiXCR, storing one row per CDR3 protein. The sample has tens of thousands of distinct CDR3 sequences, 94% seen once. With regard to this clonotype: Its antigen is unidentified.

High-throughput TCR beta sequencing covered peripheral CD8+ and CD4+ T cells. Negative isolation was applied to CD8+ and CD4+ T cells, and FACS enrichment was applied to TEMRA cells. CDR1 is SEHNR, CDR2 FQNEAQ, per germline (reference sequence). This CDR3 comprises 15 residues. V lost 1 base to trimming and J lost 4 bases; unmatched junction nucleotides: 4. What was sequenced was CD8+ T cells from PBMCs. V gene TRBV7-9 combines with J gene TRBJ1-5; 7 bases are shared with TRBD1. This clonotype was sampled from a human donor in good health. The CDR3 nucleotides are TGTGCCAGCAGCTTAGAGGGACAGAGGAATCAGCCCCAGCATTTT. Amino acids: CASSLEGQRNQPQHF. The complete variable domain, with remaining parts taken from reference TRBV7-9 and TRBJ1-5, reads DTGVSQNPRHKITKRGQNVTFRCDPISEHNRLYWYRQTLGQGPEFLTYFQNEAQLEKSRLLSDRFSAERPKGSFSTLEIQRTEQGDSAMYLCASSLEGQRNQPQHFGDGTRLSIL.